What follows describes a single T cell receptor beta chain. PCR was performed a second time for about 7 to 11 cycles using a sample-barcoded 5' primer and a J-beta primer mix. A tag from a template-switch adaptor with 12 random nucleotides marked each cDNA molecule. TCRdb called the 5' RACE reads again in MiXCR, with one record for every CDR3 protein. The data show 1,800,000 or so distinct CDR3 sequences, with about 39% seen just once and 20% to 25% held by the top ten. These data are taken from a study of blood T cells in healthy people across ages. The CDR3 is 14 amino acids. The germline V and J ends were trimmed by 5 bases and 2 bases, with 15 bases remaining between them. Germline assignment: CDR1 SQVTM and CDR2 ANQGSEA.

This sequence was found in a human donor in good health. The chain carries TRBV29-1 and TRBJ2-5; D may be TRBD1 or TRBD2 (5 bases each). Sequenced sample: blood. The CDR3 loop is CSVRVRGAQETQYF. The CDR3 nucleotides read TGCAGCGTTCGGGTTAGGGGAGCTCAAGAGACCCAGTACTTC. Looking up the rest from reference TRBV29-1 and TRBJ2-5 gives the full variable domain: SAVISQKPSRDICQRGTSLTIQCQVDSQVTMMFWYRQQPGQSLTLIATANQGSEATYESGFVIDKFPISRPNLTFSTLTVSNMSPEDSSIYLCSVRVRGAQETQYFGPGTRLLVL.